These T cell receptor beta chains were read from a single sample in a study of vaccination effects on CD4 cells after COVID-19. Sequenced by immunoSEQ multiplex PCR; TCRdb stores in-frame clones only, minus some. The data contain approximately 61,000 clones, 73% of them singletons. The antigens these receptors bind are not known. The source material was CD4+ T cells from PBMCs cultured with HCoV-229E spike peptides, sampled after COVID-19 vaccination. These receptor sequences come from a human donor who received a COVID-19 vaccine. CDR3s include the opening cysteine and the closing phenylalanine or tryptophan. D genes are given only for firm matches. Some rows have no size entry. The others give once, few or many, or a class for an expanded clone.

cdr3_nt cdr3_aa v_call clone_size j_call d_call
TGTGCCAGCAGCTTGGCCGGCAGGGGGGGCCCTGAGACCCAGTACTTC CASSLAGRGGPETQYF TRBV5-5 - TRBJ2-5 -
TGCGCCAGCAGCTTTCAGGTCCAAGAGACCCAGTACTTC CASSFQVQETQYF TRBV5-1 - TRBJ2-5 -
TGTGCCAGCAGCTTGGGTCCTCGTTCCCAAGAGACCCAGTACTTC CASSLGPRSQETQYF TRBV5-5 once TRBJ2-5 -
TGTGCCAGCAGCCAAGAAGGACTAGCGGGGGGGGGCACAGATACGCAGTATTTT CASSQEGLAGGGTDTQYF TRBV3-1/TRBV3-2 - TRBJ2-3 TRBD2
TGTGCCAGCAGTTACACAGCGAACACTGAAGCTTTCTTT CASSYTANTEAFF TRBV6-2/TRBV6-3 once TRBJ1-1 -
TGTGCCAGCAGTTCCTCGAGGGGCACAGATACGCAGTATTTT CASSSSRGTDTQYF TRBV25-1 - TRBJ2-3 -
TGCGCCAGCAGCTTGGCCCTGGGACAGAGCTCCTACAATGAGCAGTTCTTC CASSLALGQSSYNEQFF TRBV5-1 - TRBJ2-1 TRBD1
TGTGCCAGCAGTTACCTGGGTACTGAAGCTTTCTTT CASSYLGTEAFF TRBV6-2/TRBV6-3 few TRBJ1-1 -
TGTGCCAGCAGTTTGGGGGCGCATACTGAAGCTTTCTTT CASSLGAHTEAFF TRBV28 - TRBJ1-1 -
TGTGCCAGCAGTGCAGGGTTCACAGATACGCAGTATTTT CASSAGFTDTQYF TRBV2 - TRBJ2-3 -
TGTGCCAGCAGCTTAGGACAGCGCACAGATACGCAGTATTTT CASSLGQRTDTQYF TRBV5-4 - TRBJ2-3 -
TGTGCCAGCAGCAAACAGGGGGCGAATTCACCCCTCCACTTT CASSKQGANSPLHF TRBV7-9 few TRBJ1-6 TRBD1
TGCGCCAGCAGCCAAGAACCCACAGCGGGCACTGAAGCTTTCTTT CASSQEPTAGTEAFF TRBV4-3 - TRBJ1-1 -
TGTGCCAGCAGCCTGACTAGCGGGAGCTACAATGAGCAGTTCTTC CASSLTSGSYNEQFF TRBV5-4 - TRBJ2-1 TRBD2
TGTGCCAGCAGTTATGTCTCCGGGACATACAATGAGCAGTTCTTC CASSYVSGTYNEQFF TRBV6-5 - TRBJ2-1 -
TGTGCCAGCACCCCCAGTGGGACATCCTACAATGAGCAGTTCTTC CASTPSGTSYNEQFF TRBV6-5 - TRBJ2-1 -
TGTGCCAGCTCACCCCCGGGACAACCGAACACTGAAGCTTTCTTT CASSPPGQPNTEAFF TRBV18 once TRBJ1-1 -
TGTGCCTGGACTTGGAGGGTGGAGTCACCCCTCCACTTT CAWTWRVESPLHF TRBV30 - TRBJ1-6 -
TGCGCCAGCAGCTTGGCCGAGACAGGGTCTTCACCCCTCCACTTT CASSLAETGSSPLHF TRBV5-1 - TRBJ1-6 TRBD1
TGTGCCAGCAGCTTCCGGACAGGGTCGCATTCACCCCTCCACTTT CASSFRTGSHSPLHF TRBV6-5 few TRBJ1-6 TRBD1
TGCGCCAGCAGCCAAGGGGACGTCTCAGGCGGGGAGCTGTTTTTT CASSQGDVSGGELFF TRBV4-3 few TRBJ2-2 -
TGTGCCAGCAGCTTGCCCCCCCCAACTAATGAAAAACTGTTTTTT CASSLPPPTNEKLFF TRBV5-8 - TRBJ1-4 -
TGTGCCAGTAGTATGAGGGGGAATAGCAATCAGCCCCAGCATTTT CASSMRGNSNQPQHF TRBV19 - TRBJ1-5 -
TGCAGCGTGGCCCCGAGGACAGGGGCCCTCTCTGGAAACACCATATATTTT CSVAPRTGALSGNTIYF TRBV29-1 - TRBJ1-3 TRBD1
TGTGCCACCAGCAGAGGCCCTTCCCAGCCCCAGCATTTT CATSRGPSQPQHF TRBV15 - TRBJ1-5 -
TGTGCCACCAGTCCCACAGAGAGCGCCCAAGAGACCCAGTACTTC CATSPTESAQETQYF TRBV24-1 once TRBJ2-5 -
TGTGCCAGCAGTTACGCGGACAGGGGTGGATTCTTC CASSYADRGGFF TRBV6-6 - TRBJ2-1 TRBD1
TGTGCCTGGAGTGTACCGACCTCCTCTGGAAACACCATATATTTT CAWSVPTSSGNTIYF TRBV30 few TRBJ1-3 -
TGTGCCAGTAAACAGACCGACTATTCACCCCTCCACTTT CASKQTDYSPLHF TRBV19 few TRBJ1-6 -
TGTGCCAGCAGCCCCAAGAGGCATGGGGGGACCACAGATACGCAGTATTTT CASSPKRHGGTTDTQYF TRBV7-2 - TRBJ2-3 -
TGTGCCAGTGGAGGACGACCTAATGAAAAACTGTTTTTT CASGGRPNEKLFF TRBV19 - TRBJ1-4 -
TGCGCCAGCAGCCCACTTCAGGGGACTCCTAATTCACCCCTCCACTTT CASSPLQGTPNSPLHF TRBV4-1 few TRBJ1-6 -
TGCGCCAGCAGCTCAGGGGGCGACACCGGGGAGCTGTTTTTT CASSSGGDTGELFF TRBV5-1 - TRBJ2-2 TRBD1
TGCGCCAGCAGTGGGACAGGGAACAATTCACCCCTCCACTTT CASSGTGNNSPLHF TRBV10-2 - TRBJ1-6 TRBD1
TGTGCCCACAGGACAGATTACTATGGCTACACCTTC CAHRTDYYGYTF TRBV10-3 - TRBJ1-2 -
TGTGCCAGCAGTTTACAACAGGGTAGCAATCAGCCCCAGCATTTT CASSLQQGSNQPQHF TRBV6-2/TRBV6-3 - TRBJ1-5 -
TGTGCCAGCAGTTTTAGGGGGCCTCAGCCCCAGCATTTT CASSFRGPQPQHF TRBV12-3/TRBV12-4 - TRBJ1-5 TRBD1
TGTGCCTGGGTTCAAAGTGGACTAACTCCCCTCCACTTT CAWVQSGLTPLHF TRBV30 - TRBJ1-6 -
TGTGCCAGCAGCCCCACTTTGAACACCGGGGAGCTGTTTTTT CASSPTLNTGELFF TRBV3-1/TRBV3-2 - TRBJ2-2 -
TGTGCCTGGAGTGAAAGGAGCCTCACAGATACGCAGTATTTT CAWSERSLTDTQYF TRBV30 - TRBJ2-3 -
TGTGCCAGCAGCCGAGACGGGACAGGGGGTATTCCTGAGCAGTTCTTC CASSRDGTGGIPEQFF TRBV11-2 - TRBJ2-1 TRBD1
TGTGCCAGCAGCGGTCAGGGGTCGGGGTCACCCCTCCACTTT CASSGQGSGSPLHF TRBV11-2 few TRBJ1-6 -
TGTGCCAGCAGCCTAGAACCCGATAGCAATCAGCCCCAGCATTTT CASSLEPDSNQPQHF TRBV4-2 - TRBJ1-5 -
TGTGCCAGCCAGGGACACTATAGCAATCAGCCCCAGCATTTT CASQGHYSNQPQHF TRBV6-6 few TRBJ1-5 -